This TCR beta chain was identified during a study of PD-L1 blockade in urothelial cancer. Study overall: Investigators checked blood 3 weeks (second dose) and 6 weeks after treatment start.

V gave up 1 base and J gave up 0 bases, with 10 bases separating them. This CDR3 has 15 amino acids. Germline V gene lookup returns CDR1 SGHRS and CDR2 YFSETQ. Documented time point: pretreatment peripheral blood. Assay used: immunoSEQ multiplex PCR; TCRdb lists only in-frame clones, some missing. Of roughly 51,000 clones listed, roughly 84% are singletons. This sample comprised PBMCs, obtained around atezolizumab (anti-PD-L1) treatment. The sequence was collected from a man aged 55 to 69 with urothelial cancer. J is TRBJ1-2 and V is TRBV5-1, with a tentative D call TRBD1 (5 bases). The CDR3 bases are TGCGCCAGCAGCTTGTACGGGGGAGCTAACTATGGCTACACCTTC. Its translation: CASSLYGGANYGYTF.